These 13 T cell receptor beta chains share one sample of origin, sequenced in a study of technical replicates of blood from a handful of donors. The protocol was immunoSEQ multiplex PCR, while the TCRdb copy is restricted to in-frame clones and leaves out a portion. The sample contains 75,000 to 100,000 clones, about 95% of which appear only once. The specimen sequenced was T cells isolated from PBMCs. All receptors derive from a human donor in good health.

This chain joins TRBV29-1 and TRBJ1-5; D possibly corresponds to TRBD1 (6 bases). The V end was cut by 6 bases, the J end by 4 bases, with 16 bases between. Germline-derived CDR1 and CDR2 are SQVTM and ANQGSEA. This CDR3 comprises 14 residues. The CDR3 sequence: CSVQGQSANQPQHF. CDR3 in DNA: TGCAGCGTACAGGGCCAATCGGCTAATCAGCCCCAGCATTTT.

The J gene is TRBJ2-1, the V gene TRBV28; 7 bases agree with TRBD2. This CDR3 comprises 13 residues. Germline trimming cut 6 bases from V and 4 bases from J; bases unmatched to any gene: 3. Germline V lookup: CDR1 MDHEN, CDR2 SYDVKM. CDR3 in amino acids: CASRTGGYNEQFF. For the CDR3, the DNA is TGTGCCAGCAGAACGGGAGGTTACAATGAGCAGTTCTTC.

This clone appeared a single time. This chain joins TRBV12-2 and TRBJ2-1; no check of the table's D call, TRBD2, against the DNA was made. TRBV12-2 counts as a pseudogene. This CDR3 spans 16 amino acids. The DNA of the CDR3 is TGTGCAAGTCGCTCCCGACTAGCGGGAGGTTACAATGAGCAGTTCTTC. Translating it yields CASRSRLAGGYNEQFF.

J is TRBJ2-7 and V is TRBV5-1; TRBD1 aligns across 7 bases. The V and J ends lost 6 bases and 0 bases, in that order; junction bases with no gene match: 3. The CDR3 sequence is 13 residues long. CDR1 and CDR2 from the germline V gene are SGHRS and YFSETQ. DNA for the CDR3: TGCGCCAGCACGACAGGGAGCTCCTACGAGCAGTACTTC. Its translation is CASTTGSSYEQYF.

The chain employs TRBV7-9 and TRBJ2-3, with D perhaps TRBD1 (5 bases). The CDR3 covers 15 residues. Germline loops: CDR1 SEHNR, CDR2 FQNEAQ (reference sequence). V was clipped by 1 base and J by 0 bases, with 8 bases between them. In DNA, the CDR3 is TGTGCCAGCAGCTTAGGACAGTCTAGCACAGATACGCAGTATTTT. Translated, it gives CASSLGQSSTDTQYF.

The genes are TRBV4-3 and TRBJ2-5; 11 bases are shared with TRBD2. From germline, CDR1 is LGHNA and CDR2 YSLEER. V dropped 4 bases and J dropped 1; count of bases not matched to a gene: 5. This CDR3 region has 16 residues. In nucleotides, the CDR3 is TGCGCCAGCAGCCTGGGACTAGCGGATCTCCAAGAGACCCAGTACTTC. This translates into CASSLGLADLQETQYF.

CDR3 coding DNA: TGTGCCAGCAGCTTGGTTCCCGTAAACACTGAAGCTTTCTTT. Translated, it gives CASSLVPVNTEAFF. The V call is TRBV5-7, the J call TRBJ1-1; D uncertain. TRBV5-7 is an ORF for which the function is uncertain. The CDR3 contains 14 residues. The V end lost 0 bases, the J end lost 2 bases, and 8 bases lay between the germline ends.

This clone was counted between two and nine times. The chain joins TRBV27 to TRBJ1-1, with D perhaps TRBD1 (5 bases). The germline CDR1 and CDR2 sequences are MNHEY and SMNVEV (reference sequence). Trimming took 5 bases from V and 4 from J, leaving 14 bases between them. The CDR3 runs to 14 residues. CDR3 sequence: CASSPIDRSTEAFF. The DNA for the CDR3 is TGTGCCAGCAGTCCGATAGACAGATCCACTGAAGCTTTCTTT.

The CDR3 loop reads CASSLVSRLSNTGELFF. CDR3 bases: TGTGCCAGCAGCTTAGTGTCGCGTCTCTCGAACACCGGGGAGCTGTTTTTT. The gene calls are TRBV7-6 and TRBJ2-2; the D is unclear. CDR1 SGHVS and CDR2 FNYEAQ come from the germline V gene. The CDR3 is 17 residues long. Trimming shortened V by 1 base and J by 0 bases, and 12 bases separated the two germline ends.

The chain couples TRBV11-2 to TRBJ2-7, with no clear D. V lost 1 base and J lost 4, with 5 bases in between. CDR3 length: 12 residues. Germline V gives CDR1 SGHAT, CDR2 FQNNGV. The CDR3 DNA reads as TGTGCCAGCAGCTTAGCACAATACGAGCAGTACTTC. It is translated as CASSLAQYEQYF.

The rearrangement joins TRBV5-5 to TRBJ2-7; 13 bases match TRBD2. CDR1 and CDR2 from the germline V gene are SGHKS and YYEKEE (reference sequence). Trimming cost V 0 bases and J 3 bases; bases outside gene matches: 3. CDR3 length: 16 residues. The CDR3 DNA follows: TGTGCCAGCAGCTTGGGACTAGCGGGAGGAATCTACGAGCAGTACTTC. Amino acids: CASSLGLAGGIYEQYF.

This sequence joins TRBV11-3 and TRBJ2-2, with TRBD2 matching 8 bases. The germline V gene has CDR1 SGHNT and CDR2 YENEEA. V shed 3 bases, J shed 3 bases, and the junction held 12 bases outside the gene matches. This CDR3 has 18 amino acids. This chain's CDR3 is CASSLGFYREGHTGELFF. The DNA of the CDR3 is TGTGCCAGCAGCTTGGGGTTTTATCGGGAGGGCCACACCGGGGAGCTGTTTTTT.

The V and J genes are TRBV28 and TRBJ1-5; TRBD1 matches at 7 bases. CDR3 length: 14 amino acids. Germline assignment: CDR1 MDHEN and CDR2 SYDVKM. J gave up 6 bases and V 5 bases, and 7 bases lay outside the gene matches. The chain's CDR3 is CASSEQGNGQPQHF. CDR3 in DNA: TGTGCCAGCAGTGAACAGGGGAACGGTCAGCCCCAGCATTTT.